These 8 T cell receptor beta chains were all obtained from the same sample, sequenced in a study of CD8 T cells in ankylosing spondylitis. Regarding the study as a whole: Made up of about eight highly homologous variants, a TCR beta motif appeared characteristic of ankylosing spondylitis blood.

Their specific antigens are unknown. TCRdb processed the 5' RACE reads anew with MiXCR; each CDR3 protein has one entry. In the table there are fewer than 550,000 distinct CDR3 sequences, approximately 5% of which are singletons. Sequencing was done on a sample of blood, either unsorted or a sorted T cell fraction (not recorded which). These receptors came from a male donor with ankylosing spondylitis.

This clonotype was detected ten times or more. V is TRBV20-1 and J is TRBJ1-2; no clear D. CDR1 DFQATT and CDR2 SNEGSKA come from the germline V gene (reference sequence). Trimming removed 3 bases at V and 11 bases at J, with 19 bases between. The CDR3 covers 13 residues. As DNA, the CDR3 is TGCAGTGCTAGTCATAGGTGGGGTCGGAGGTACACCTTC. Amino acid sequence: CSASHRWGRRYTF.

This clonotype was seen many times. Written as DNA, the CDR3 is TGCGCCAGCAGCTTGGGACTATATTACAATGAGCAGTTCTTC. This sequence encodes CASSLGLYYNEQFF. J is TRBJ2-1 and V is TRBV5-1; possible D gene TRBD2, 5 bases. This CDR3 has 14 amino acids. Between the trimmed V and J ends, which lost 0 bases and 4 bases, there was a span of 8 bases. In germline, CDR1 is SGHRS, CDR2 YFSETQ.

This clonotype was counted only a few times. V gene TRBV5-1 combines with J gene TRBJ2-7; 10 bases map to TRBD1. The germline V gene has CDR1 SGHRS and CDR2 YFSETQ. The CDR3 contains 13 residues. V was pared by 5 bases and J by 6 bases, with 5 bases of the junction left unmatched. CDR3 region: CASRPTGGAEQYF. CDR3 nucleotides: TGCGCCAGCAGACCGACAGGGGGCGCCGAGCAGTACTTC.

This clonotype was counted ten times or more. The chain employs TRBV7-2 and TRBJ2-3; 14 bases align to TRBD2. The CDR3 runs 13 residues. Germline V gives CDR1 SGHTA, CDR2 FQGNSA. V shed 8 bases, J shed 5 bases, and the junction held 0 bases outside the gene matches. The CDR3 protein is CASGLAGGDTQYF. CDR3 bases: TGTGCCAGCGGACTAGCGGGAGGAGATACGCAGTATTTT.

This clonotype occurred many times. CDR3 in amino acids: CASSSQGHTQYF. DNA of the CDR3: TGTGCCAGCAGCTCACAGGGCCATACGCAGTATTTT. The rearrangement joins TRBV7-9 to TRBJ2-3, with TRBD1 as a possible D gene (6 bases). The CDR3 is made up of 12 amino acids. Germline loops: CDR1 SEHNR, CDR2 FQNEAQ (reference sequence). V shed 4 bases and J shed 7 bases, with 9 bases lying between them. The complete variable domain, with remaining parts taken from reference TRBV7-9 and TRBJ2-3, reads DTGVSQNPRHKITKRGQNVTFRCDPISEHNRLYWYRQTLGQGPEFLTYFQNEAQLEKSRLLSDRFSAERPKGSFSTLEIQRTEQGDSAMYLCASSSQGHTQYFGPGTRLTVL.

This clonotype was picked up many times. As DNA, the CDR3 is TGTGCCAGCAGTTTCCCCGGGATTAACTATGGCTACACCTTC. Amino acids: CASSFPGINYGYTF. The chain is built from TRBV28 and TRBJ1-2, with D unclear. The germline CDR1 and CDR2 sequences are MDHEN and SYDVKM. Trimming stripped 3 bases from V and 1 base from J, with 9 bases between. This CDR3 has 14 amino acids.

This clonotype was counted many times. The CDR3 spells CASSPSTVSNQPQHF. CDR3 sequence (DNA): TGTGCCAGCTCACCATCGACGGTTAGCAATCAGCCCCAGCATTTT. This chain joins TRBV18 and TRBJ1-5; D unclear. V lost 2 bases and J 0 bases, leaving 8 bases between the germline ends. Germline V gene data show CDR1 as KGHSH and CDR2 as LQKENI. This CDR3 has 15 residues.

This clonotype was observed a few times. At one end the junction does not follow the germline gene, possibly because of a read error. The chain combines TRBV5-1 with TRBJ2-5; D is ambiguous. CDR3 length equals 15 residues. Germline CDR1 SGHRS, CDR2 YFSETQ. The CDR3 DNA reads as TGCGCCAGCAGTTTGGACCTTAGCAGTCGAGAGACCCAGTACTTC. Translating it yields CASSLDLSSRETQYF.